This T cell receptor beta chain was documented in a study of blood T cell repertoires in COVID-19. This CDR3 region has 14 residues. V was pared by 2 bases and J by 8 bases, with 15 bases between. The germline V gene has CDR1 MNHEY and CDR2 SMNVEV (reference sequence). TCRdb's copy holds only in-frame clones and misses some; the assay was immunoSEQ multiplex PCR. The data contain fewer than 200,000 clones, around 90% of them singletons. Specimen: peripheral blood. This chain uses TRBV27 with TRBJ1-2, with D tentatively TRBD1 (5 bases). This sequence originates from a woman older than 75 with COVID-19, enrolled during active disease. CDR3 in DNA: TGTGCCAGCAGTTTAGCGGAGGGGTCGAAGGGCTACACCTTC. It encodes CASSLAEGSKGYTF.